One sample yielded the 20 T cell receptor beta chains listed below, sequenced in a study of T cells in Graves' hyperthyroidism and ophthalmopathy. RNA transcripts gave rise to amplified TCR beta CDR3 regions. The TCR CDR3 was amplified in a first-round RT-PCR using the HTBI primer set. Via MiXCR, TCRdb re-called the multiplex PCR reads, giving one row per CDR3 protein. Of 350,000 to 400,000 distinct CDR3 sequences listed, about 16% are singletons. Sequenced: blood. The receptors originated from a woman aged 25 to 45 with Graves' hyperthyroidism.

The rearrangement joins TRBV20-1 to TRBJ2-3; TRBD2 matches 12 bases. Germline CDR1 DFQATT, CDR2 SNEGSKA (reference sequence). Trimming removed 1 base from V and 1 base from J; junction bases left unmatched: 18. The CDR3 sequence is 21 residues long. The CDR3 protein is CSARVLLGLTSGSRRTDTQYF. The CDR3 DNA sequence: TGCAGTGCTAGAGTTTTGCTTGGTCTGACTAGCGGGAGTCGTCGCACAGATACGCAGTATTTT.

At least ten counts were recorded for this clonotype. This chain connects TRBV20-1 to TRBJ2-1, with 9 bases aligning to TRBD2. The germline V gene encodes CDR1 DFQATT and CDR2 SNEGSKA (reference sequence). V trimming: 8 bases; J trimming: 7 bases; junction bases outside the gene matches: 9. This CDR3 comprises 13 residues. CDR3 nucleotide sequence: TGCAGTCCAGGTAGTAGCGGGAGAAATGAGCAGTTCTTC. This codes for CSPGSSGRNEQFF.

This clonotype has a handful of counts. The chain recombines TRBV19 with TRBJ2-7; maybe TRBD2 (6 bases). CDR1 and CDR2 from the germline V gene are LNHDA and SQIVND (reference sequence). This CDR3 has 11 residues. Trimming took off 10 bases at V and 3 bases at J, with 10 bases between the two ends. This chain's CDR3 is CATAAGYEQYF. The CDR3, as DNA: TGTGCCACCGCAGCGGGCTACGAGCAGTACTTC.

The chain couples TRBV19 to TRBJ2-7; 9 nucleotides agree with TRBD2. The CDR3 totals 13 residues. Per germline, CDR1 LNHDA and CDR2 SQIVND (reference sequence). The J segment lost 6 bases and the V segment lost 5 bases, leaving 5 bases of the junction unmatched. In nucleotides, the CDR3 is TGTGCCAGTAGTTTCGCGGGAGGGGGCGAGCAGTACTTC. It translates to CASSFAGGGEQYF.

J is TRBJ2-2 and V is TRBV10-3, with 10 bases fitting TRBD1. The trim removed 10 bases at V and 6 bases at J, leaving 11 bases unmatched. Per the germline V gene, CDR1 is ENHRY and CDR2 is SYGVKD. This CDR3 comprises 15 residues. As DNA, the CDR3 is TGTGCCAGCTACGACCCCGACAGGGGGCCCGGGGAGCTGTTTTTT. It yields the protein CASYDPDRGPGELFF.

In its sample, this clonotype was seen many times. This rearrangement joins TRBV27 to TRBJ1-6, with TRBD1 matching 7 bases. Losses at the gene ends were 6 bases for V and 6 bases for J; bases not matched to a gene: 5. The CDR3 runs 14 residues. Looked up from germline, CDR1 is MNHEY and CDR2 is SMNVEV (reference sequence). DNA of the CDR3: TGTGCCAGCAGGGGGGACAGCCTTAATTCACCCCTCCACTTT. It encodes CASRGDSLNSPLHF.

A word on this clonotype: Since a much larger clone is just one base distant, this may be a read error. V usage is TRBV28 and J usage is TRBJ2-3; 7 bases agree with TRBD1. The J call could be wrong; TRBJ1-5 is a better fit for the DNA end. The CDR3 is 14 amino acids. Germline V gene lookup returns CDR1 MDHEN and CDR2 SYDVKM. CDR3 sequence (DNA): TGTGCCTCAAAACCCACAGGGGTTTCAGATACGCAGCATTTT. Amino acids: CASKPTGVSDTQHF.

In its sample, this clonotype was seen a few times. A read error may produce the germline difference seen at one junction end. The rearrangement links TRBV10-2 to TRBJ2-5; D not certain. The CDR3 is 14 amino acids. CDR1 and CDR2 from the germline V gene are WSHSY and SAAADI. The CDR3 is CASSEIGHQETRYF. In DNA, the CDR3 is TGCGCCAGCAGTGAGATCGGCCATCAAGAGACCCGGTACTTC.

This clonotype was seen ten or more times. The chain joins TRBV7-9 to TRBJ2-7; 9 bases map to TRBD1. The CDR3 length is 15 residues. V shed 6 bases and J 3 bases; nucleotides not matched to a gene: 9. The germline gives CDR1 SEHNR, CDR2 FQNEAQ (reference sequence). The CDR3 region has the DNA TGTGCCAGCAGTAAGGCCGGGACAGGGCTCTACGAGCAGTACTTC. Translating gives CASSKAGTGLYEQYF.

The V gene is TRBV28, the J gene TRBJ2-5; TRBD2 matches 7 bases. The germline CDR1 and CDR2 sequences are MDHEN and SYDVKM. Trimming took 8 bases from V and 4 from J; bases not matched to a gene: 13. This CDR3 spans 15 amino acids. CDR3 sequence: CASAGAGGRIETQYF. In DNA, the CDR3 is TGTGCCAGCGCAGGAGCAGGCGGGAGAATAGAGACCCAGTACTTC.

CDR3 sequence: CSASSRTAINSPLHF. CDR3 nucleotide sequence: TGCAGTGCTAGTAGCCGGACAGCGATTAATTCACCCCTCCACTTT. The chain carries TRBV20-1 and TRBJ1-6, with D possibly TRBD1 on 6 matching bases. CDR3 length equals 15 residues. Germline V gives CDR1 DFQATT, CDR2 SNEGSKA (reference sequence). Trimming took off 3 bases at V and 6 bases at J, with 15 bases between the two ends.

This clonotype was picked up many times. This chain uses TRBV20-1 with TRBJ2-4, with D possibly matching TRBD1 (6 bases). Trimming shortened V by 6 bases and J by 3 bases, and 18 bases separated the two germline ends. The CDR3 extends over 15 amino acids. Germline V lookup: CDR1 DFQATT, CDR2 SNEGSKA (reference sequence). Written as DNA, the CDR3 is TGCAGTGCACCGCCAGGACAGAATAACAAAAACATTCAGTACTTC. This gives the protein CSAPPGQNNKNIQYF.

As for this clonotype: A read error may explain this, as a much larger clone is one base away. The chain links TRBV24-1 to TRBJ2-3, with 8 positions matching TRBD1. V trimming: 4 bases; J trimming: 4 bases; junction bases outside the gene matches: 6. The CDR3 runs to 15 residues. CDR1 is KGHDR, CDR2 SFDVKD, per germline. The CDR3 protein is CATSDQRQGPDTQYF. The DNA of the CDR3 is TGTGCCACCAGTGACCAACGACAGGGGCCAGATACGCAGTATTTT.

This clonotype was seen repeatedly, ten times or more. The chain links TRBV28 to TRBJ2-7; a weak D match, TRBD2 (6 bases). CDR1 MDHEN and CDR2 SYDVKM come from the germline V gene. V lost 7 bases, J lost 4 bases, and 14 bases lay in between. The length of the CDR3 is 13 residues. The CDR3 nucleotides read TGTGCCAGCATGGGGACTCCGATTTACGAGCAGTACTTC. The encoded protein is CASMGTPIYEQYF. The variable domain in full, with the rest retrieved from reference TRBV28 and TRBJ2-7, is DVKVTQSSRYLVKRTGEKVFLECVQDMDHENMFWYRQDPGLGLRLIYFSYDVKMKEKGDIPEGYSVSREKKERFSLILESASTNQTSMYLCASMGTPIYEQYFGPGTRLTVT.

This clonotype was counted ten times or more. This rearrangement joins TRBV12-3 or TRBV12-4 to TRBJ2-1, with a possible D match to TRBD1 (6 bases). The V end was cut by 3 bases, the J end by 2 bases, with 14 bases between. The CDR3 extends over 16 amino acids. CDR3 sequence reads: CASSFLRDNPYNEQFF. CDR3 in DNA: TGTGCCAGCAGTTTCCTCCGGGACAACCCCTACAATGAGCAGTTCTTC.

This clonotype was counted at least ten times. V and J are TRBV20-1 and TRBJ1-5; D is perhaps TRBD1 (5 bases). The CDR3 has 14 residues. V was trimmed by 2 bases and J by 1 base, leaving 9 bases between them. CDR1 DFQATT and CDR2 SNEGSKA come from the germline V gene (reference sequence). The CDR3 loop is CSARSGGSNQPQHF. The CDR3 DNA is TGCAGTGCTAGAAGTGGGGGAAGCAATCAGCCCCAGCATTTT.

The CDR3 here is CSVERGDRRGTEAFF. Written as DNA, the CDR3 is TGCAGCGTTGAAAGGGGGGACAGAAGGGGCACTGAAGCTTTCTTT. J is TRBJ1-1 and V is TRBV29-1; 7 positions match TRBD1. The CDR3 totals 15 residues. CDR1 is SQVTM and CDR2 is ANQGSEA in the germline V gene. The junction had 10 bases not matched to a gene; V was cut back by 2 bases and J by 4 bases.

The chain employs TRBV2 and TRBJ1-5; no definite D call. CDR3 length: 14 residues. Germline CDR1 is SNHLY and CDR2 is FYNNEI. Trimming took off 6 bases at V and 1 base at J, with 10 bases between the two ends. In DNA form, the CDR3 reads TGTGCCAGCAGCGGATCTAGGAGCAATCAGCCCCAGCATTTT. Its translation is CASSGSRSNQPQHF.

This clonotype was seen only a few times. The chain employs TRBV12-3 or TRBV12-4 and TRBJ2-1, with D possibly being TRBD2 (5 bases). With 6 bases removed from V and 6 bases from J, the gap between germline ends came to 24 bases. CDR3 length: 17 residues. CDR3 bases: TGTGCCAGCAGCCCCGGTACTGGCGGGTTAGGCCCCAATGAGCAGTTCTTC. It translates to CASSPGTGGLGPNEQFF.

V gene TRBV18 combines with J gene TRBJ2-2, with D possibly matching TRBD1 (5 bases). CDR1 and CDR2 (germline): KGHSH, LQKENI. The length of the CDR3 is 17 residues. The ends were cut back, 0 bases at V and 0 bases at J, with 11 bases in the middle. The DNA for the CDR3 is TGTGCCAGCTCACCACCGAGCAGGGTGACGAACACCGGGGAGCTGTTTTTT. Amino acid sequence: CASSPPSRVTNTGELFF.